The 7 T cell receptor beta chains presented below share a single source sample, sequenced in a study of Ad26.COV2.S vaccination and SARS-CoV-2 variants (dated by TCRdb to about 2021). The protocol used for the library was the immunoSEQ multiplex PCR assay. Imported from immuneACCESS, the table was reduced by TCRdb to in-frame sequences with V and J called. These copies leave out some clones; in studies compared against another copy, an unresolved V gene accounts for under half, and the cause of the remainder is not known. The table for this sample lists around 320,000 clones; roughly 84% of them were counted only once. The ten largest account for 1.9% of the sample. This sample's treatment or condition label indicates: 15 to 20 received Ad26.COV2.S at low or high dose, single or two shots; several received placebo; per-sample allocation not given. For vaccine and placebo recipients, the sequenced repertoires came from samples collected on day 63 after the first injection.

This material consisted of peripheral blood, taken in a trial of Ad26.COV2.S vaccine versus placebo. These receptors came from a person aged 18-60 years who received the Ad26.COV2.S COVID-19 vaccine or a placebo.

CDR3 DNA: TGCGCCAGCACCCAGGACAGAGTGAGGACTGAAGCTTTCTTT. This encodes CASTQDRVRTEAFF. The rearrangement uses TRBV5-1 and TRBJ1-1; maybe TRBD1 (6 bases). CDR3 size: 14 residues. The V end lost 6 bases, the J end lost 5 bases, and 17 bases lay between the germline ends. From germline, CDR1 is SGHRS and CDR2 YFSETQ. The full variable domain, with the rest looked up from reference TRBV5-1 and TRBJ1-1, is KAGVTQTPRYLIKTRGQQVTLSCSPISGHRSVSWYQQTPGQGLQFLFEYFSETQRNKGNFPGRFSGRQFSNSRSEMNVSTLELGDSALYLCASTQDRVRTEAFFGQGTRLTVV.

This chain connects TRBV19 to TRBJ1-3; maybe TRBD1 (6 bases). The CDR3 is 16 residues long. Trimming removed 1 base at V and 2 bases at J, with 12 bases between. Germline V gene sequence: CDR1 LNHDA, CDR2 SQIVND (reference sequence). The CDR3 sequence: CASSIGPGAAGNTIYF. In nucleotides, the CDR3 is TGTGCCAGTAGTATAGGCCCAGGGGCGGCTGGAAACACCATATATTTT.

The J gene is TRBJ1-4, the V gene TRBV5-1, with TRBD1 as a possible D gene (6 bases). Deletions cut 0 bases from V and 0 bases from J, with 15 bases between. Per germline, CDR1 SGHRS and CDR2 YFSETQ. CDR3 size: 18 residues. CDR3 in DNA: TGCGCCAGCAGCTTGGGCTCAGGGACACCTGCAACTAATGAAAAACTGTTTTTT. Translating gives CASSLGSGTPATNEKLFF.

The genes are TRBV18 and TRBJ2-3; a weak D match, TRBD1 (6 bases). Germline V gene sequence: CDR1 KGHSH, CDR2 LQKENI. V was cut by 4 bases and J by 2 bases, with 13 bases left in between. This CDR3 has 15 residues. The CDR3 bases are TGTGCCAGCTCACTCCCCGCAGGGGACACAGATACGCAGTATTTT. Its protein product is CASSLPAGDTDTQYF.

The chain couples TRBV3-1 (or the pseudogene TRBV3-2) to TRBJ1-2; D is uncertain. This CDR3 is built from 16 residues. The ends were cut back, 0 bases at V and 0 bases at J, with 11 bases in the middle. Germline CDR1 is LGHDT and CDR2 is YNNKEL (reference sequence). The CDR3 reads CASSQDGDKANYGYTF. The CDR3 nucleotides read TGTGCCAGCAGCCAAGATGGGGATAAAGCTAACTATGGCTACACCTTC.

The rearrangement links TRBV21-1 to TRBJ2-7; the table names TRBD1, a call not compared with the DNA. TRBV21-1 is marked as a pseudogene. The CDR3 extends over 14 amino acids. In DNA form, the CDR3 reads TGTGCCAGCAGCAAAGAGACAGGCAGGGACGAGCAGTACTTC. Translation: CASSKETGRDEQYF.

This chain links TRBV10-2 with TRBJ2-3; D might be TRBD1 or TRBD2, each matching 5 bases. Per the germline V gene, CDR1 is WSHSY and CDR2 is SAAADI. V was clipped by 3 bases and J by 2 bases, with 15 bases between them. CDR3 size: 16 residues. In DNA form, the CDR3 reads TGCGCCAGCAGTGACCCGGGACGCCCGCTCACAGATACGCAGTATTTT. Its translation: CASSDPGRPLTDTQYF.